The T cell receptor beta chain under discussion was sequenced for a study of low-dose radiotherapy and immunotherapy resistance in tumors. Study context: Intravenous administration to patients comprised nivolumab at 240 mg every two weeks and ipilimumab at 1 mg/kg every six weeks. The study gave patients oral aspirin 300 mg daily for four cycles from cycle 1 day 1.

Primers used for first-strand cDNA, a TRAV- and TRBV-specific set, covered both alpha and beta chains. TCRs were put through approximately 20 PCR cycles of amplification with Phusion. A constant-region primer and the V-primer adapter served as the primer pair. Through in vitro transcription, the mRNA that had been isolated was amplified. Each CDR3 protein gets one entry after TCRdb re-called the reads with MiXCR. The sample yields some 88,000 distinct CDR3 sequences, just under 9.5% seen once. Ten or more counts support this clonotype. Trimming cost V 1 base and J 4 bases, with 7 bases left between them. The CDR3 totals 12 residues. Germline loops: CDR1 SQVTM, CDR2 ANQGSEA. Specified time point: before trial treatment.

The material was PBMCs, obtained before treatment. The clonotype comes from a male donor with prostate cancer. This chain uses TRBV29-1 with TRBJ1-2; D gene ambiguous. The CDR3 spells CSVEGHSYGYTF. The CDR3 DNA is TGCAGCGTTGAAGGACACAGCTATGGCTACACCTTC.